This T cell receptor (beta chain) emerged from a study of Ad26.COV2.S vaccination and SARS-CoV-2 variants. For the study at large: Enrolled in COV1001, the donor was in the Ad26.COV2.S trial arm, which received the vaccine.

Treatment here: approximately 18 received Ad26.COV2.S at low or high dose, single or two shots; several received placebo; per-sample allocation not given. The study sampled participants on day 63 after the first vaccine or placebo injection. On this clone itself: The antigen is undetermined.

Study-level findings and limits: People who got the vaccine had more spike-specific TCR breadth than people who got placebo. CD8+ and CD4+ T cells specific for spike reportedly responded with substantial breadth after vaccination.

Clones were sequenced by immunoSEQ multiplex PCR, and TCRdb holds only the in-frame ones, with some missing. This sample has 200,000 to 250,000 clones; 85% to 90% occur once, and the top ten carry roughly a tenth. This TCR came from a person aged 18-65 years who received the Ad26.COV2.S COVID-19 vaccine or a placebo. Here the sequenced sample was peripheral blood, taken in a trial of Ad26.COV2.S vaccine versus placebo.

In nucleotides, the CDR3 is TGTGCCAGCAGTTTCCCACTAGCGGGCGAACAATACAATGAGCAGTTCTTC. Its protein product is CASSFPLAGEQYNEQFF. The chain carries TRBV6-2 or TRBV6-3 and TRBJ2-1, with 9 bases lining up with TRBD2. The CDR3 covers 17 residues. Looked up from germline, CDR1 is MNHEY and CDR2 is SVGEGT. The J segment lost 4 bases and the V segment lost 4 bases, leaving 11 bases of the junction unmatched.